A single sample is the source of the 20 T cell receptor beta chains below, sequenced in a study of blood T cell repertoires in COVID-19. Measured with immunoSEQ multiplex PCR; TCRdb has only the in-frame clones, and not every one. The sample has some 110,000 clones; around 75% are singletons. Sequencing used peripheral blood. The receptors here all came from a human donor with acute or convalescent COVID-19. The donor label of this sample is uncertain.

The V call is TRBV27, the J call TRBJ2-7; the D gene is possibly TRBD2 (5 bases). CDR1 and CDR2 from the germline V gene are MNHEY and SMNVEV (reference sequence). Trimming took off 2 bases at V and 7 bases at J, with 15 bases between the two ends. The CDR3 length is 14 residues. Here the CDR3 reads CASSLGRRSGEQYF. CDR3 DNA sequence: TGTGCCAGCAGTTTAGGCAGGCGGTCGGGGGAGCAGTACTTC.

This clone has only a few counts. The sample has other DNA sequences that encode this CDR3 too. The J gene is TRBJ2-5, the V gene TRBV7-2; D is perhaps TRBD1 (6 bases). There are 14 residues in the CDR3. V was shortened by 2 bases and J by 2 bases, with 9 bases between the two germline ends. The V gene's germline CDR1 is SGHTA and CDR2 FQGNSA. This CDR3 is CASSLSRGQETQYF. The CDR3 region has the DNA TGTGCCAGCAGCTTAAGCAGGGGTCAAGAGACCCAGTACTTC.

The rearrangement links TRBV30 to TRBJ1-1; D is possibly TRBD1 (5 bases). The CDR3 runs 12 residues. Germline-derived CDR1 and CDR2 are GTSNPN and SVGIG (reference sequence). The V gene lost 4 bases and the J gene lost 4 bases, with 10 bases spanning the gap. The CDR3 loop reads CAWNGGFTEAFF. Here the CDR3 DNA reads TGTGCCTGGAACGGGGGATTCACTGAAGCTTTCTTT.

The V and J genes are TRBV30 and TRBJ1-2; perhaps TRBD1 as D (6 bases). V was clipped by 0 bases and J by 1 base, with 12 bases between them. CDR3 length equals 15 residues. The germline V gene encodes CDR1 GTSNPN and CDR2 SVGIG (reference sequence). The CDR3 bases are TGTGCCTGGAGTGTAAAGACAGGATTTAACTATGGCTACACCTTC. Protein product: CAWSVKTGFNYGYTF.

In its sample, this clone was seen many times. The chain has TRBV19 and TRBJ1-6, with D tentatively TRBD1 (6 bases). Germline assignment: CDR1 LNHDA and CDR2 SQIVND (reference sequence). With 6 bases removed from V and 0 bases from J, the gap between germline ends came to 12 bases. The CDR3 runs to 16 residues. The CDR3: CASRPNRASYNSPLHF. The CDR3 region has the DNA TGTGCCAGTAGACCCAACAGGGCCTCCTATAATTCACCCCTCCACTTT.

The rearrangement uses TRBV6-6 and TRBJ2-6, with 10 positions matching TRBD2. The junction had 6 bases not matched to a gene; V was cut back by 6 bases and J by 4 bases. Germline CDR1 MNHNY, CDR2 SVGAGI (reference sequence). The CDR3 runs 16 residues. The CDR3 loop reads CASSPGLALGANVLTF. The CDR3 region has the DNA TGTGCCAGCAGCCCGGGACTAGCGCTGGGGGCCAACGTCCTGACTTTC.

The gene calls are TRBV7-2 and TRBJ1-2, with D possibly being TRBD1 (6 bases). The germline gives CDR1 SGHTA, CDR2 FQGNSA. Trimming took off 2 bases at V and 5 bases at J, with 18 bases between the two ends. The CDR3 covers 16 residues. In nucleotides, the CDR3 is TGTGCCAGCAGCTTAAGTTCGGCAGGGGTGGATTATGGCTACACCTTC. Its translation: CASSLSSAGVDYGYTF.

This clone was counted many times. This chain joins TRBV6-5 and TRBJ2-7; TRBD2 might be the D (6 bases). Trimming took off 7 bases at V and 3 bases at J, with 16 bases between the two ends. The CDR3 runs 14 residues. CDR1 MNHEY and CDR2 SVGAGI come from the germline V gene. The CDR3 region has the DNA TGTGCCAGCACCTTGGGGGGAGCCAACTACGAGCAGTACTTC. Protein product: CASTLGGANYEQYF.

This sequence joins TRBV28 and TRBJ2-6; 8 bases fit TRBD1. CDR1 is MDHEN and CDR2 is SYDVKM in the germline V gene. This CDR3 has 15 residues. In nucleotides, the CDR3 is TGTGCGGCGAGCAGGGGGCGCCAAGGGGCCAACGTCCTGACTTTC. Protein: CAASRGRQGANVLTF.

The chain carries TRBV27 and TRBJ1-4; the match to TRBD1 covers 8 bases. This CDR3 has 14 amino acids. Germline V gene data show CDR1 as MNHEY and CDR2 as SMNVEV (reference sequence). V trimming: 6 bases; J trimming: 8 bases; junction bases outside the gene matches: 8. CDR3 sequence: CASRPGQVVEKLFF. The CDR3, as DNA: TGTGCCAGCAGGCCGGGACAGGTAGTAGAAAAACTGTTTTTT.

This clone was recorded once. The chain combines TRBV11-2 with TRBJ2-7, with TRBD1 matching over 7 bases. The CDR3 loop spans 13 amino acids. Germline trimming cut 4 bases from V and 6 bases from J; bases unmatched to any gene: 6. From germline, CDR1 is SGHAT and CDR2 FQNNGV. The CDR3 DNA reads TGTGCCAGCAGCTGGGACAGTTCGGTCGAGCAGTACTTC. It is translated as CASSWDSSVEQYF.

The chain has TRBV3-1 (or the pseudogene TRBV3-2) and TRBJ2-5; tentatively, D is TRBD2 (6 bases). The V end was cut by 4 bases, the J end by 4 bases, with 13 bases between. This CDR3 contains 14 residues. Germline V gives CDR1 LGHDT, CDR2 YNNKEL (reference sequence). The DNA for the CDR3 is TGTGCCAGCAGCCCGATGACTAGGCGAGAGACCCAGTACTTC. It specifies CASSPMTRRETQYF.

A single count supports this clone. This chain connects TRBV30 to TRBJ1-2, with 7 nucleotides matching TRBD1. CDR1 GTSNPN and CDR2 SVGIG come from the germline V gene (reference sequence). Trimming at V came to 0 bases and at J to 4 bases, leaving 2 bases not matched to a gene. The CDR3 is made up of 13 amino acids. CDR3 amino acids: CAWSVQGSYGYTF. CDR3 coding DNA: TGTGCCTGGAGTGTACAGGGGAGCTATGGCTACACCTTC.

Points on this clone: The junction differs from germline at one of its ends, possibly a read error. The chain links TRBV5-1 to TRBJ1-2; TRBD1 might be the D (5 bases). Germline assignment: CDR1 SGHRS and CDR2 YFSETQ. This CDR3 has 15 residues. The CDR3 DNA reads as TGCGCCCGCAGCTGGGCGGGGGTGACTAGCGGGGGCTACACCTTC. Encoded protein: CARSWAGVTSGGYTF.

The genes are TRBV7-3 and TRBJ1-3, with D unresolved. Trimming shortened V by 4 bases and J by 4 bases, and 11 bases separated the two germline ends. The CDR3 contains 14 residues. The germline V gene has CDR1 SGHTA and CDR2 FQGTGA. The CDR3 DNA reads TGTGCCAGCAGCTCCGGTATATCAGGAAACACCATATATTTT. Its translation is CASSSGISGNTIYF. The variable domain in full, completed from reference TRBV7-3 and TRBJ1-3, reads GAGVSQTPSNKVTEKGKYVELRCDPISGHTALYWYRQSLGQGPEFLIYFQGTGAADDSGLPNDRFFAVRPEGSVSTLKIQRTERGDSAVYLCASSSGISGNTIYFGEGSWLTVV.

In this sample, this clone turned up a few times. This rearrangement joins TRBV5-1 to TRBJ2-1, with 8 nucleotides matching TRBD2. CDR1 and CDR2 from the germline V gene are SGHRS and YFSETQ. The ends lost 1 base at V and 6 bases at J; junction bases unmatched: 18. The CDR3 runs to 19 residues. CDR3 sequence (DNA): TGCGCCAGCAGCTTGCAACCTTTCTCTAGCGGGTGGGAGCTCAATGAGCAGTTCTTC. This translates into CASSLQPFSSGWELNEQFF.

The rearrangement joins TRBV24-1 to TRBJ2-3; D is perhaps TRBD2 (7 bases). The CDR3 sequence is 15 residues long. Looked up from germline, CDR1 is KGHDR and CDR2 is SFDVKD. Deletions cut 1 base from V and 5 bases from J, with 12 bases between. The CDR3 DNA sequence: TGTGCCACCAGTGATTTAAAGGGGGGGGGAGATACGCAGTATTTT. Amino acids: CATSDLKGGGDTQYF.

V and J are TRBV11-1 and TRBJ2-2; D is possibly TRBD2 (5 bases). Germline V gives CDR1 SGHAT, CDR2 FQDESV (reference sequence). There are 13 residues in the CDR3. V gave up 5 bases and J gave up 6 bases, with 10 bases separating them. The CDR3 loop is CASSPRGAGELFF. In DNA, the CDR3 is TGTGCCAGCAGCCCCCGGGGAGCCGGGGAGCTGTTTTTT.

J is TRBJ2-2 and V is TRBV6-1; TRBD2 matches at 9 bases. CDR3 length: 16 amino acids. The germline gives CDR1 MNHNS, CDR2 SASEGT. Trimming cost V 3 bases and J 5 bases; bases outside gene matches: 7. The CDR3 loop reads CASSEAPRGGTGELFF. CDR3 bases: TGTGCCAGCAGTGAGGCCCCGCGGGGGGGGACCGGGGAGCTGTTTTTT.

This chain links TRBV28 with TRBJ1-6; 7 nucleotides agree with TRBD1. The length of the CDR3 is 15 residues. Germline V lookup: CDR1 MDHEN, CDR2 SYDVKM. V was clipped by 5 bases and J by 9 bases; unmatched bases: 10. The CDR3 spells CASSPSRGKGSPLHF. The CDR3, as DNA: TGTGCCAGCAGTCCCAGCAGGGGGAAAGGTTCACCCCTCCACTTT.